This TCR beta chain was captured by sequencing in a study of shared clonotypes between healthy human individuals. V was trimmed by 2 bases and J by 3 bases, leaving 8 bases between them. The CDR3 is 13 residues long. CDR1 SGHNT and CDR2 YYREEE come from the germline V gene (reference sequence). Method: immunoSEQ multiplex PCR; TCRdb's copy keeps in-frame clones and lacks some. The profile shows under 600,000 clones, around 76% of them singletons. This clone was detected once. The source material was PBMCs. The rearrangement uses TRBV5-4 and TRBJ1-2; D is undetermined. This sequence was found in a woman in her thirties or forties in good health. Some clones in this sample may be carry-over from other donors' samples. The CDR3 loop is CASSFEEDYGYTF. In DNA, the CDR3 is TGTGCCAGCAGCTTTGAGGAGGACTATGGCTACACCTTC.